This TCR beta chain was identified in a study of cytomegalovirus exposure and HLA in healthy donors. This clone was observed a handful of times. Amplification used 60 Vbeta primers and 13 Jbeta primers. Sequenced by immunoSEQ multiplex PCR; TCRdb stores in-frame clones only, minus some. The data contain about 69,000 clones, around 68% of them singletons. CDR3 length equals 15 residues. Trimming shortened V by 4 bases and J by 5 bases, and 17 bases separated the two germline ends. Germline V CDR1 and CDR2: SGHVS, FQNEAQ. Sequenced material: PBMCs. The chain combines TRBV7-8 with TRBJ2-5; tentatively, D is TRBD2 (6 bases). This TCR came from a woman in her 30s in good health and CMV-seronegative. The CDR3 protein is CASSYGGMARETQYF. The DNA for the CDR3 is TGTGCCAGCAGCTACGGGGGAATGGCGCGCGAGACCCAGTACTTC.